This T cell receptor beta chain was captured in a study of T cells in Graves' hyperthyroidism and ophthalmopathy. RNA transcripts provided the source from which TCR beta CDR3 regions were amplified. HTBI primers were the set used in a first-round RT-PCR of the TCR CDR3. In TCRdb, the multiplex PCR reads were re-called with MiXCR into one record per CDR3 protein. The sample has hundreds of thousands of distinct CDR3 sequences; 11% to 15% are singletons. This clonotype was recorded only once. Trimming stripped 2 bases from V and 2 bases from J, with 10 bases between. CDR1 is MNHEY, CDR2 SVGAGI, per germline. This CDR3 has 15 residues.

The clonotype comes from a woman aged 18-29 years with Graves' hyperthyroidism. This rearrangement joins TRBV6-5 to TRBJ1-5, with D unclear. The specimen sequenced was blood. The CDR3 loop reads CASSYVPDGNQPQHF. The CDR3 bases are TGTGCCAGCAGTTACGTCCCAGACGGCAATCAGCCCCAGCATTTT.